The T cell receptor (beta chain) under discussion was sequenced for a study of cytomegalovirus exposure and HLA in healthy donors. Study-wide findings and caveats: Under in vitro conditions, three CMV-associated chains were confirmed as specific for CMV antigens.

Libraries were prepared by immunoSEQ multiplex PCR; TCRdb keeps only in-frame clonotypes and omits some of them. In the table there are 150,000 to 200,000 clones, about 90% of which are singletons. This clone was observed once. Its cognate antigen is unknown. The ends were cut back, 0 bases at V and 3 bases at J, with 15 bases in the middle. The germline V gene has CDR1 SGHTA and CDR2 FQGNSA. The CDR3 consists of 17 residues. The chain has TRBV7-2 and TRBJ1-3; D is ambiguous. This receptor was taken from a woman aged 18-30 years in good health and CMV-seropositive. Sequenced material: PBMCs. The CDR3 here is CASSLASGGRGGNTIYF. CDR3 bases: TGTGCCAGCAGCTTAGCGTCGGGAGGGCGCGGTGGAAACACCATATATTTT.